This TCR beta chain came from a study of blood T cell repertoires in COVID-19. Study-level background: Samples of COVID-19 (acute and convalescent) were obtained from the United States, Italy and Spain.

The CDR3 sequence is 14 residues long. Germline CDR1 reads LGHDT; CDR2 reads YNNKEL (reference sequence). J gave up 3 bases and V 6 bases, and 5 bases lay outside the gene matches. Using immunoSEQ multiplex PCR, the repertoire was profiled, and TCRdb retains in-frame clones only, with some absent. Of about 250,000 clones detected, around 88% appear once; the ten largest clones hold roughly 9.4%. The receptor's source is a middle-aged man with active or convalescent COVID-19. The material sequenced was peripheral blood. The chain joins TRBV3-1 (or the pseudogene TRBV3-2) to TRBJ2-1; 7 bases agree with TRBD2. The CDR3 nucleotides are TGTGCCAGCAGTAGCGGCGGGAGCTACAATGAGCAGTTCTTC. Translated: CASSSGGSYNEQFF.